The present entry profiles one T cell receptor beta chain with its context. As yet, its antigen is unknown. This entry is derived from a study of CD8+CD57+ T cells in acquired aplastic anemia. General study points: Patients versus controls showed no significant CD8+ Simpson's diversity difference. The number of CD8+ CDR3 sequences shared by patients and controls was 25 to 35.

The sequenced patients had an expansion of CD8+CD57+ cells seen by flow cytometry. Patients, without exception, had severe acquired aplastic anemia. Patients had not yet gotten any therapy when their blood was taken for sampling. CDR3 and TCR beta VDJ profiling relied on genomic DNA as the template. MiXCR, applied by TCRdb to the reads, yields one record per CDR3 protein. The table shows 160,000 or so distinct CDR3 sequences, with 47% occurring only once. V lost 4 bases, J lost 8 bases, and 17 bases lay in between. Germline lookup yields CDR1 LGHDT and CDR2 YNNKEL (reference sequence). There are 14 residues in the CDR3.

The sequence was collected from a human donor with aplastic anemia. Sequenced: sorted CD4+, CD8+, or CD8+CD57+ T cells (not recorded which) from PBMCs. The V gene is TRBV3-1, the J gene TRBJ1-2, with a possible D match to TRBD1 (6 bases). CDR3 sequence (DNA): TGTGCCAGCAGCCCCGATGGGGGGGGCGGCGGCTACACCTTC. Amino acids: CASSPDGGGGGYTF.